These 29 T cell receptor beta chains were sequenced from one sample in a study of T cells in Graves' hyperthyroidism and ophthalmopathy. It was RNA transcripts that yielded the amplified TCR beta CDR3 regions. TCR CDR3 underwent first-round RT-PCR with the HTBI primer set. TCRdb fed the multiplex PCR reads into MiXCR, producing one record per CDR3 protein. The data contain approximately 700,000 distinct CDR3 sequences, about 17% of them singletons. The sample was blood. The receptors were gathered from a man between 18 and 35 years old with Graves' hyperthyroidism.

This chain connects TRBV4-2 to TRBJ2-7; tentative D call: TRBD1 (5 bases). The germline V gene has CDR1 LGHNA and CDR2 YNFKEQ. Trimming removed 0 bases from V and 6 bases from J, with 12 bases in between. The CDR3 loop spans 14 amino acids. The DNA of the CDR3 is TGTGCCAGCAGCCAAGAAAGGGGCCCCCGCGAGCAGTACTTC. Encoded protein: CASSQERGPREQYF.

Concerning this clonotype: A much larger clone is a single base away; this may be a read error. The J gene is TRBJ2-1, the V gene TRBV11-2; D is unresolved. CDR1 is SGHAT and CDR2 is FQNNGV in the germline V gene. The CDR3 extends over 17 amino acids. The CDR3 DNA reads TGTGCCACCAGCTTAGATCACCGGCTGAACTCCTACAATGAGCAGTTCTTC. This gives the protein CATSLDHRLNSYNEQFF.

This clonotype was observed a few times. The chain has TRBV20-1 and TRBJ2-1; 10 bases are a match to TRBD2. The ends lost 5 bases at V and 7 bases at J; junction bases unmatched: 8. The CDR3 consists of 14 residues. In germline, CDR1 is DFQATT, CDR2 SNEGSKA (reference sequence). This CDR3 reads CSAPAGGGGNEQFF. DNA for the CDR3: TGCAGTGCTCCAGCGGGAGGGGGTGGGAATGAGCAGTTCTTC.

The chain carries TRBV20-1 and TRBJ2-7; TRBD2 matches 13 bases. With 1 base clipped from V and 4 bases from J, the junction kept 16 bases outside the gene matches. The CDR3 has 19 amino acids. Germline V lookup: CDR1 DFQATT, CDR2 SNEGSKA (reference sequence). CDR3 sequence (DNA): TGCAGTGCTAGAGTTCTAGCTCCAGGACTAGCGGGAGAGGCGTACGAGCAGTACTTC. It translates to CSARVLAPGLAGEAYEQYF.

This clonotype was seen more than once but under ten times. V gene TRBV10-3 combines with J gene TRBJ2-7, with 7 bases that match TRBD1. Germline CDR1 ENHRY, CDR2 SYGVKD. CDR3 length: 15 residues. J lost 1 base, V lost 4 bases, and 7 bases had no gene match. The CDR3 nucleotides read TGTGCCATCAGTGCTGGACAGGCCAGATCCTACGAGCAGTACTTC. Translated, it gives CAISAGQARSYEQYF.

A few counts support this clonotype. V gene TRBV7-2 combines with J gene TRBJ2-7, with 12 positions matching TRBD2. J lost 9 bases, V lost 5 bases, and 26 bases had no gene match. The length of the CDR3 is 20 residues. Germline-derived CDR1 and CDR2 are SGHTA and FQGNSA. CDR3 DNA sequence: TGTGCCAGCAGCCCCCGGCCGGGACTAGCGGGTTTGGAGGACACGAGTAGGCAGTACTTC. Translated, it gives CASSPRPGLAGLEDTSRQYF.

The sample holds many counts of this clonotype. CDR3 coding DNA: TGTGCCAGCAGCCGGGGTCTAGCGCTAGCCAAAAACATTCAGTACTTC. Translated, it gives CASSRGLALAKNIQYF. The V and J genes are TRBV27 and TRBJ2-4; D is possibly TRBD2 (6 bases). V was shortened by 6 bases and J by 0 bases, with 15 bases between the two germline ends. Germline V gene data show CDR1 as MNHEY and CDR2 as SMNVEV (reference sequence). This CDR3 contains 16 residues.

The table lists this clonotype with many counts. The DNA of the CDR3 is TGCAGCGTTGATGGACCAACTAACTATGGCTACACCTTC. Residues: CSVDGPTNYGYTF. The chain has TRBV29-1 and TRBJ1-2; D is ambiguous. Germline values: CDR1 SQVTM, CDR2 ANQGSEA. The V end was cut by 3 bases, the J end by 0 bases, with 8 bases between. The CDR3 is 13 amino acids.

Ten or more counts support this clonotype. CDR3 loop: CASSLAGEAYNEQFF. The CDR3 nucleotides are TGTGCCAGCAGCTTAGCGGGAGAGGCCTACAATGAGCAGTTCTTC. V gene TRBV7-9 combines with J gene TRBJ2-1; D possibly corresponds to TRBD2 (5 bases). V was pared by 0 bases and J by 2 bases, with 8 bases between. Looked up from germline, CDR1 is SEHNR and CDR2 is FQNEAQ (reference sequence). CDR3 length: 15 residues.

This clonotype has a count of ten or more. The chain has TRBV18 and TRBJ2-2; a weak D match, TRBD2 (6 bases). The CDR3 contains 14 residues. V was cut by 3 bases and J by 1 base, with 6 bases left in between. The germline V gene encodes CDR1 KGHSH and CDR2 LQKENI. CDR3 sequence reads: CASSPGRNTGELFF. The CDR3 bases are TGTGCCAGCTCACCCGGGAGGAACACCGGGGAGCTGTTTTTT.

The chain couples TRBV6-4 to TRBJ2-2; D remains ambiguous. Germline CDR1 and CDR2: MRHNA and SNTAGT. The CDR3 is made up of 14 amino acids. Trimming pared 5 bases from V and 7 bases from J, leaving 14 bases between. CDR3 protein: CASSWAPQGGELFF. The CDR3 bases are TGTGCCAGCAGTTGGGCCCCGCAAGGCGGGGAGCTGTTTTTT.

Only a few counts were recorded for this clonotype. This sequence joins TRBV10-3 and TRBJ2-3; the D gene could be TRBD1 or TRBD2 (5 bases each). The V end lost 3 bases, the J end lost 8 bases, and 9 bases lay between the germline ends. Germline CDR1 and CDR2: ENHRY and SYGVKD. The CDR3 sequence is 12 residues long. Here the CDR3 DNA reads TGTGCCATCAGTGACACCGGGGCTACGCAGTATTTT. This encodes CAISDTGATQYF.

In its sample, this clonotype was seen many times. The genes are TRBV7-2 and TRBJ2-1; 12 bases match TRBD2. J lost 4 bases, V lost 5 bases, and 15 bases had no gene match. Germline V CDR1 and CDR2: SGHTA, FQGNSA. The CDR3 is 19 residues long. In nucleotides, the CDR3 is TGTGCCAGCAGCCGACCCTGGGCTAGCGGGAGGGATAAGTACAATGAGCAGTTCTTC. It encodes CASSRPWASGRDKYNEQFF.

The table lists this clonotype with many counts. CDR3: CASSYIGVGQTYEQYF. DNA of the CDR3: TGTGCCAGCAGTTACATTGGAGTCGGACAAACCTACGAGCAGTACTTC. The chain combines TRBV6-5 with TRBJ2-7; D is possibly TRBD1 (5 bases). The CDR3 sequence is 16 residues long. Per the germline V gene, CDR1 is MNHEY and CDR2 is SVGAGI. V lost 2 bases and J lost 2, with 16 bases in between.

The rearrangement uses TRBV6-1 and TRBJ2-6, with D perhaps matching TRBD1 (6 bases). With 6 bases removed from V and 2 bases from J, the gap between germline ends came to 8 bases. Per the germline V gene, CDR1 is MNHNS and CDR2 is SASEGT. This CDR3 comprises 14 residues. The CDR3 is CASSPGAGANVLTF. CDR3 in DNA: TGTGCCAGCAGCCCAGGGGCTGGGGCCAACGTCCTGACTTTC.

This clonotype was seen many times. The CDR3 region is CASSERDSYGYTF. The CDR3 DNA is TGTGCCAGCAGTGAAAGGGACAGCTATGGCTACACCTTC. The genes are TRBV2 and TRBJ1-2; 7 bases align to TRBD1. The ends lost 2 bases at V and 4 bases at J; junction bases unmatched: 1. The germline gives CDR1 SNHLY, CDR2 FYNNEI. The CDR3 is made up of 13 amino acids.

This chain links TRBV5-5 with TRBJ1-1, with D uncertain. The CDR3 sequence is 14 residues long. Germline V gene data show CDR1 as SGHKS and CDR2 as YYEKEE (reference sequence). The germline V and J ends were trimmed by 1 base and 1 base, with 8 bases remaining between them. This CDR3 is CASSLWLKNTEAFF. In nucleotides, the CDR3 is TGTGCCAGCAGCTTGTGGTTGAAGAACACTGAAGCTTTCTTT.

This clonotype has a count of ten or more. The gene calls are TRBV20-1 and TRBJ2-7; 14 bases match TRBD2. The ends lost 0 bases at V and 5 bases at J; junction bases unmatched: 9. The CDR3 totals 17 residues. CDR1 is DFQATT, CDR2 SNEGSKA, per germline (reference sequence). CDR3 sequence reads: CSARDLGTSGSRNEQYF. The CDR3 DNA reads TGCAGTGCTAGAGACCTCGGGACTAGCGGGAGTCGGAACGAGCAGTACTTC.

This rearrangement joins TRBV28 to TRBJ2-5; D ambiguous. The germline V gene encodes CDR1 MDHEN and CDR2 SYDVKM. The CDR3 has 13 residues. V was shortened by 7 bases and J by 5 bases, with 14 bases between the two germline ends. CDR3: CASKGPIQETQYF. CDR3 in DNA: TGTGCCAGCAAAGGCCCAATCCAGGAGACCCAGTACTTC.

This clonotype was observed at least ten times. V gene TRBV3-1 combines with J gene TRBJ1-2, with D unclear. Trimming cost V 4 bases and J 3 bases, with 6 bases left between them. In germline, CDR1 is LGHDT, CDR2 YNNKEL (reference sequence). This CDR3 has 12 amino acids. In DNA form, the CDR3 reads TGTGCCAGCAGCCCGGCAGACTATGGCTACACCTTC. Translation gives CASSPADYGYTF.

This clonotype was recorded many times. The chain employs TRBV18 and TRBJ1-1; the D gene is possibly TRBD1 (5 bases). V lost 2 bases to trimming and J lost 2 bases, with 9 bases between them. Germline V gene sequence: CDR1 KGHSH, CDR2 LQKENI. The CDR3 length is 14 residues. CDR3 sequence (DNA): TGTGCCAGCTCACCAGATGGGGGAAACACTGAAGCTTTCTTT. This gives the protein CASSPDGGNTEAFF.

This clonotype was observed at least ten times. The V call is TRBV5-1, the J call TRBJ2-7; tentatively, D is TRBD2 (6 bases). Trimming cost V 2 bases and J 4 bases, with 13 bases left between them. The germline CDR1 and CDR2 sequences are SGHRS and YFSETQ. This CDR3 has 14 amino acids. The CDR3 loop reads CASSFTAGRYEQYF. CDR3 nucleotides: TGCGCCAGCAGCTTCACAGCAGGGAGGTACGAGCAGTACTTC.

This clonotype has ten or more counts. This rearrangement joins TRBV2 to TRBJ2-2, with TRBD2 identical over 7 bases. This CDR3 is 12 amino acids long. Unmatched junction bases numbered 3, after V lost 10 bases and J lost 4 bases. CDR1 is SNHLY and CDR2 is FYNNEI in the germline V gene. Here the CDR3 reads CATPGGTGELFF. The CDR3 bases are TGTGCCACCCCGGGGGGCACCGGGGAGCTGTTTTTT.

The chain uses TRBV6-1 and TRBJ2-1, with a weak D call TRBD2 (6 bases). Germline CDR1 is MNHNS and CDR2 is SASEGT. The ends were cut back, 8 bases at V and 7 bases at J, with 15 bases in the middle. This CDR3 is built from 13 residues. In DNA, the CDR3 is TGTGCCAGCTCAGGGAGACTAGGAAATGAGCAGTTCTTC. This translates into CASSGRLGNEQFF.

This clonotype was seen many times. The chain recombines TRBV20-1 with TRBJ2-7; 13 bases agree with TRBD2. J gave up 0 bases and V 3 bases, and 11 bases lay outside the gene matches. The CDR3 is 18 residues long. Germline V gene lookup returns CDR1 DFQATT and CDR2 SNEGSKA (reference sequence). Here the CDR3 DNA reads TGCAGTGCTAGCCCCCTACTAGCGGGAGGGCCTGACTCCTACGAGCAGTACTTC. This codes for CSASPLLAGGPDSYEQYF.

This clonotype was found many times. V is TRBV2 and J is TRBJ2-7; the match to TRBD2 covers 10 bases. The CDR3 extends over 15 amino acids. After removal of 4 bases from V and 2 bases from J, the junction contained 5 bases not matched to a gene. Germline V gene lookup returns CDR1 SNHLY and CDR2 FYNNEI. The CDR3 here is CASSAGLADTYEQYF. CDR3 in DNA: TGTGCCAGCAGTGCCGGACTAGCGGACACCTACGAGCAGTACTTC.

J is TRBJ1-4 and V is TRBV7-8; possible D gene TRBD1, 6 bases. V was pared by 5 bases and J by 11 bases, with 18 bases between. There are 14 residues in the CDR3. Germline V gene lookup returns CDR1 SGHVS and CDR2 FQNEAQ. The CDR3 here is CASSPTRTAEKLFF. The CDR3 bases are TGTGCCAGCAGCCCGACTCGGACAGCCGAGAAACTGTTTTTT. The full variable domain, completed using reference TRBV7-8 and TRBJ1-4, is GAGVSQSPRYKVAKRGQDVALRCDPISGHVSLFWYQQALGQGPEFLTYFQNEAQLDKSGLPSDRFFAERPEGSVSTLKIQRTQQEDSAVYLCASSPTRTAEKLFFGSGTQLSVL.

J is TRBJ2-7 and V is TRBV10-3, with D unresolved. The CDR3 is 14 amino acids. Germline V gene sequence: CDR1 ENHRY, CDR2 SYGVKD. Trimming took 3 bases from V and 6 from J, leaving 15 bases between them. CDR3 amino acids: CAISDGRFVGEQYF. The CDR3 DNA reads TGTGCCATCAGTGATGGCAGGTTCGTAGGCGAGCAGTACTTC.

CDR3 bases: TGTGCCAGCAGTCTACCACCCCGGTTTAGCTCCTACAATGAGCAGTTCTTC. It translates to CASSLPPRFSSYNEQFF. The V call is TRBV28, the J call TRBJ2-1; D call uncertain. The CDR3 totals 17 residues. Per the germline V gene, CDR1 is MDHEN and CDR2 is SYDVKM. V lost 5 bases to trimming and J lost 0 bases, with 17 bases between them. The complete variable domain, with remaining parts taken from reference TRBV28 and TRBJ2-1, reads DVKVTQSSRYLVKRTGEKVFLECVQDMDHENMFWYRQDPGLGLRLIYFSYDVKMKEKGDIPEGYSVSREKKERFSLILESASTNQTSMYLCASSLPPRFSSYNEQFFGPGTRLTVL.